Following are 30 T cell receptor beta chains from one sample sequenced in a study of a mutant IDH1 vaccine in newly diagnosed glioma. Time point reported: week 5, during vaccination. A 20-mer mutant IDH1 peptide at 300 ug was injected subcutaneously with topical imiquimod. The repertoire was sequenced with immunoSEQ multiplex PCR; TCRdb's copy has only in-frame clones and lacks some. Seen here are 40,000 to 55,000 clones, roughly 73% observed once, and the top ten hold around 5.3%. No antigen has been assigned to these receptors. Sequencing was performed on PBMCs, taken from a glioma patient whose treatment included an IDH1 peptide vaccine. These receptors were taken from a man aged 50-60 years with glioma.

This clone showed up just once. J is TRBJ1-2 and V is TRBV29-1; possibly TRBD1 for D (5 bases). Germline V gives CDR1 SQVTM, CDR2 ANQGSEA. The CDR3 runs to 14 residues. V dropped 0 bases and J dropped 2 bases, with 10 bases sitting between them. CDR3 DNA: TGCAGCGTTGAAGATGGGGCCAGCAACTATGGCTACACCTTC. It yields the protein CSVEDGASNYGYTF.

This clone was seen just once. The V call is TRBV25-1, the J call TRBJ2-2; possibly TRBD2 for D (6 bases). CDR3 length: 14 amino acids. Germline V lookup: CDR1 MGHDK, CDR2 SYGVNS. With 4 bases removed from V and 2 bases from J, the gap between germline ends came to 8 bases. The CDR3 here is CASSGGENTGELFF. CDR3 bases: TGTGCCAGCAGTGGCGGGGAAAACACCGGGGAGCTGTTTTTT.

This clone was picked up a small number of times. The chain recombines TRBV4-1 with TRBJ1-2; TRBD1 aligns across 7 bases. The CDR3 runs 18 residues. The trim removed 1 base at V and 3 bases at J, leaving 14 bases unmatched. The V gene's germline CDR1 is MGHRA and CDR2 YSYEKL. The CDR3 DNA sequence: TGCGCCAGCAGCCAAGCGGTGACAGGGTCCCTCCTATACTATGGCTACACCTTC. Translating gives CASSQAVTGSLLYYGYTF.

The J gene is TRBJ1-1, the V gene TRBV7-9, with D possibly TRBD1 on 6 matching bases. V was shortened by 7 bases and J by 4 bases, with 16 bases between the two germline ends. The CDR3 is 14 amino acids. CDR1 is SEHNR and CDR2 is FQNEAQ in the germline V gene (reference sequence). CDR3 bases: TGTGCCAGCATCCTGGGGGGGGCAGGCACTGAAGCTTTCTTT. It encodes CASILGGAGTEAFF.

V usage is TRBV5-6 and J usage is TRBJ2-5; 7 bases fit TRBD1. J was trimmed by 5 bases and V by 0 bases; bases with no gene match: 7. Germline-derived CDR1 and CDR2 are SGHDT and YYEEEE. This CDR3 region has 15 residues. CDR3: CASSLGQGVSETQYF. The CDR3 DNA follows: TGTGCCAGCAGCTTGGGGCAGGGGGTCTCGGAGACCCAGTACTTC.

The rearrangement joins TRBV28 to TRBJ1-1; the D gene is possibly TRBD1 (5 bases). The V gene's germline CDR1 is MDHEN and CDR2 SYDVKM. V was clipped by 5 bases and J by 2 bases, with 18 bases between them. The CDR3 extends over 16 amino acids. CDR3 region: CASSPMTGRTNTEAFF. The CDR3 DNA reads as TGTGCCAGCAGTCCAATGACGGGACGGACCAACACTGAAGCTTTCTTT.

This rearrangement joins TRBV19 to TRBJ2-7, with 8 bases identical to TRBD1. The V gene's germline CDR1 is LNHDA and CDR2 SQIVND (reference sequence). CDR3 size: 13 residues. Trimming took 8 bases from V and 6 from J; bases not matched to a gene: 9. For the CDR3, the DNA is TGTGCCAGTCGGGCAGGGGGCAGAGGCGAGCAGTACTTC. Translating it yields CASRAGGRGEQYF.

The J gene is TRBJ2-7, the V gene TRBV19; D is possibly TRBD1 (6 bases). The CDR3 consists of 13 residues. The V and J ends lost 9 bases and 1 base respectively, with 13 bases between them. Germline CDR1 reads LNHDA; CDR2 reads SQIVND (reference sequence). The CDR3 bases are TGTGCCAGCCTGGACAGCCTTTCCTACGAGCAGTACTTC. It encodes CASLDSLSYEQYF.

The rearrangement uses TRBV15 and TRBJ2-7; 8 nucleotides match TRBD2. Germline lookup yields CDR1 LNHNV and CDR2 YYDKDF (reference sequence). V trimming: 0 bases; J trimming: 2 bases; junction bases outside the gene matches: 6. This CDR3 has 16 residues. The CDR3 loop reads CATSRDGVGGAYEQYF. The CDR3 nucleotides read TGTGCCACCAGCAGAGATGGTGTCGGGGGGGCCTACGAGCAGTACTTC. Full variable domain (rest looked up from reference TRBV15 and TRBJ2-7): DAMVIQNPRYQVTQFGKPVTLSCSQTLNHNVMYWYQQKSSQAPKLLFHYYDKDFNNEADTPDNFQSRRPNTSFCFLDIRSPGLGDTAMYLCATSRDGVGGAYEQYFGPGTRLTVT.

The CDR3 loop reads CATSRAGQVYGYTF. In DNA form, the CDR3 reads TGTGCCACCAGCAGAGCAGGGCAGGTTTATGGCTACACCTTC. V is TRBV15 and J is TRBJ1-2; D might be TRBD1 (5 bases). The CDR3 has 14 residues. With 1 base removed from V and 5 bases from J, the gap between germline ends came to 11 bases. Germline V gene data show CDR1 as LNHNV and CDR2 as YYDKDF (reference sequence). The complete variable domain, with remaining parts taken from reference TRBV15 and TRBJ1-2, reads DAMVIQNPRYQVTQFGKPVTLSCSQTLNHNVMYWYQQKSSQAPKLLFHYYDKDFNNEADTPDNFQSRRPNTSFCFLDIRSPGLGDTAMYLCATSRAGQVYGYTFGSGTRLTVV.

This chain links TRBV5-4 with TRBJ2-7; D possibly corresponds to TRBD1 (6 bases). The CDR3 covers 12 residues. The V gene lost 2 bases and the J gene lost 6 bases, with 9 bases spanning the gap. CDR1 and CDR2 (germline): SGHNT, YYREEE (reference sequence). The CDR3 reads CASSLGGSEQYF. CDR3 DNA sequence: TGTGCCAGCAGCTTAGGGGGATCCGAGCAGTACTTC.

V and J are TRBV2 and TRBJ1-5; 12 nucleotides agree with TRBD1. The germline V gene encodes CDR1 SNHLY and CDR2 FYNNEI. This CDR3 has 15 residues. V shed 6 bases, J shed 4 bases, and the junction held 4 bases outside the gene matches. Here the CDR3 DNA reads TGTGCCAGCAGGAGGGACAGGGGGCGGAATCAGCCCCAGCATTTT. This encodes CASRRDRGRNQPQHF.

The chain carries TRBV7-2 and TRBJ1-2; the match to TRBD1 covers 9 bases. This CDR3 has 15 amino acids. The V and J ends lost 5 bases and 4 bases, in that order; junction bases with no gene match: 8. The germline gives CDR1 SGHTA, CDR2 FQGNSA. In nucleotides, the CDR3 is TGTGCCAGCAGCCCACAGGGGGCGCGACCCTATGGCTACACCTTC. Encoded protein: CASSPQGARPYGYTF.

This chain uses TRBV29-1 with TRBJ1-1; no definite D call. Germline CDR1 and CDR2: SQVTM and ANQGSEA. V was trimmed by 6 bases and J by 10 bases, leaving 15 bases between them. This CDR3 is built from 11 residues. CDR3 DNA: TGCAGCGTCTTCTCAAACCCCAGAGCTTTCTTT. It translates to CSVFSNPRAFF.

This clone has only a few counts. The chain carries TRBV7-8 and TRBJ1-1, with unresolved D. Trimming left V 5 bases short and J 8 bases short, with 12 bases between. The CDR3 contains 12 residues. CDR1 and CDR2 (germline): SGHVS, FQNEAQ. CDR3 coding DNA: TGTGCCAGCAGCGCTCCGGGTTTCGAAGCTTTCTTT. Translation gives CASSAPGFEAFF.

V and J are TRBV6-5 and TRBJ1-2; D ambiguous. The CDR3 sequence is 15 residues long. Trimming stripped 5 bases from V and 5 bases from J, with 18 bases between. CDR1 and CDR2 (germline): MNHEY, SVGAGI. CDR3 coding DNA: TGTGCCAGCAGTCCCGGGATCCAAGCCCTGTATGGCTACACCTTC. This gives the protein CASSPGIQALYGYTF.

The chain joins TRBV27 to TRBJ2-3; D is possibly TRBD1 (5 bases). The CDR3 consists of 12 residues. Deletions cut 10 bases from V and 4 bases from J, with 12 bases between. From germline, CDR1 is MNHEY and CDR2 SMNVEV (reference sequence). CDR3 nucleotides: TGTGCCACTCAAACAGGTTCAGATACGCAGTATTTT. It is translated as CATQTGSDTQYF.

The V gene is TRBV27, the J gene TRBJ1-2; D call uncertain. This CDR3 has 16 residues. The V end was cut by 5 bases, the J end by 6 bases, with 22 bases between. The germline V gene has CDR1 MNHEY and CDR2 SMNVEV (reference sequence). CDR3 sequence: CASSPRQAAWSDGYTF. The DNA for the CDR3 is TGTGCCAGCAGTCCGCGTCAAGCCGCCTGGTCTGATGGCTACACCTTC.

The chain carries TRBV6-1 and TRBJ1-4, with 7 bases fitting TRBD1. The germline CDR1 and CDR2 sequences are MNHNS and SASEGT. V shed 2 bases and J 7 bases; nucleotides not matched to a gene: 7. The CDR3 is made up of 15 amino acids. In DNA form, the CDR3 reads TGTGCCAGCAGTGAACGGTCAGGGGGAAGTGAAAAACTGTTTTTT. Amino acid sequence: CASSERSGGSEKLFF.

A remark on this clone: Other nucleotide sequences from this sample produce the same CDR3. V usage is TRBV29-1 and J usage is TRBJ2-7, with 11 bases lining up with TRBD1. In germline, CDR1 is SQVTM, CDR2 ANQGSEA. With V trimmed by 7 bases and J by 0 bases, 2 bases remained unmatched. This CDR3 has 13 amino acids. The CDR3 sequence is CSAGQGASYEQYF. As DNA, the CDR3 is TGCAGCGCCGGACAGGGGGCCTCCTACGAGCAGTACTTC.

The chain carries TRBV2 and TRBJ2-5; D is unclear. The V and J ends lost 8 bases and 2 bases respectively, with 9 bases between them. Germline V lookup: CDR1 SNHLY, CDR2 FYNNEI. The CDR3 is 12 residues long. CDR3 DNA: TGTGCCAGCGGTCCACAGCAAGAGACCCAGTACTTC. Protein product: CASGPQQETQYF. The full variable domain, rest sourced from reference TRBV2 and TRBJ2-5, is EPEVTQTPSHQVTQMGQEVILRCVPISNHLYFYWYRQILGQKVEFLVSFYNNEISEKSEIFDDQFSVERPDGSNFTLKIRSTKLEDSAMYFCASGPQQETQYFGPGTRLLVL.

The rearrangement joins TRBV9 to TRBJ2-1; no definite D call. The germline CDR1 and CDR2 sequences are SGDLS and YYNGEE. V lost 0 bases and J 6 bases, leaving 1 base between the germline ends. This CDR3 has 11 amino acids. The CDR3 region has the DNA TGTGCCAGCAGCGTAGCCAATGAGCAGTTCTTC. Translation gives CASSVANEQFF. The complete variable domain, with remaining parts taken from reference TRBV9 and TRBJ2-1, reads DSGVTQTPKHLITATGQRVTLRCSPRSGDLSVYWYQQSLDQGLQFLIQYYNGEERAKGNILERFSAQQFPDLHSELNLSSLELGDSALYFCASSVANEQFFGPGTRLTVL.

The chain couples TRBV9 to TRBJ2-1, with D hard to call. CDR3 length: 12 amino acids. V was clipped by 3 bases and J by 10 bases, with 11 bases between them. The V gene's germline CDR1 is SGDLS and CDR2 YYNGEE. The CDR3 region has the DNA TGTGCCAGCAGCGCCTCTGACTGGGAGCAGTTCTTC. Protein: CASSASDWEQFF. The full variable domain, its missing parts supplied by reference TRBV9 and TRBJ2-1, is DSGVTQTPKHLITATGQRVTLRCSPRSGDLSVYWYQQSLDQGLQFLIQYYNGEERAKGNILERFSAQQFPDLHSELNLSSLELGDSALYFCASSASDWEQFFGPGTRLTVL.

The chain uses TRBV28 and TRBJ1-2; TRBD1 matches at 9 bases. The CDR3 contains 16 residues. CDR1 and CDR2 (germline): MDHEN, SYDVKM. V was pared by 5 bases and J by 8 bases, with 15 bases of the junction left unmatched. CDR3 region: CASSGEGQGPNRGYTF. In DNA form, the CDR3 reads TGTGCCAGCAGTGGCGAGGGACAGGGCCCAAATCGGGGCTACACCTTC.

This clone has a handful of counts. This sequence joins TRBV6-1 and TRBJ1-1; D ambiguous. Germline V gives CDR1 MNHNS, CDR2 SASEGT. CDR3 length equals 12 residues. Trimming took off 11 bases at V and 0 bases at J, with 10 bases between the two ends. This chain's CDR3 is CAALRVNTEAFF. Written as DNA, the CDR3 is TGTGCCGCCTTGCGGGTGAACACTGAAGCTTTCTTT.

The chain has TRBV4-1 and TRBJ2-1, with D possibly TRBD1 on 6 matching bases. This CDR3 region has 16 residues. Per the germline V gene, CDR1 is MGHRA and CDR2 is YSYEKL. V dropped 1 base and J dropped 2 bases, with 12 bases sitting between them. This CDR3 is CASSQAGTNAYNEQFF. DNA of the CDR3: TGCGCCAGCAGCCAAGCCGGGACAAATGCCTACAATGAGCAGTTCTTC.

CDR3 protein: CASSLGGPSRSYSNQPQHF. The CDR3 DNA sequence: TGTGCCAGCAGCTTAGGAGGGCCCTCGAGATCATATAGCAATCAGCCCCAGCATTTT. V gene TRBV7-2 combines with J gene TRBJ1-5; D uncertain. V was cut by 1 base and J by 0 bases, with 19 bases left in between. The germline CDR1 and CDR2 sequences are SGHTA and FQGNSA. This CDR3 is built from 19 residues.

The count of this clone is one. The chain is built from TRBV11-2 and TRBJ1-1; no clear D. The V and J ends lost 1 base and 8 bases respectively, with 8 bases between them. Germline CDR1 reads SGHAT; CDR2 reads FQNNGV. CDR3 length: 12 amino acids. The CDR3 here is CASSLAGMEAFF. The CDR3 DNA reads as TGTGCCAGCAGCTTAGCTGGGATGGAAGCTTTCTTT.

The J gene is TRBJ1-4, the V gene TRBV5-1; 8 bases align to TRBD1. The CDR3 is 15 amino acids. The germline V gene encodes CDR1 SGHRS and CDR2 YFSETQ. V lost 4 bases and J lost 2; bases outside the gene matches: 4. The CDR3 bases are TGCGCCAGCAGCCGCCGACAGGGGACTAATGAAAAACTGTTTTTT. This gives the protein CASSRRQGTNEKLFF.

The gene calls are TRBV30 and TRBJ1-5; TRBD1 aligns across 10 bases. The germline V gene encodes CDR1 GTSNPN and CDR2 SVGIG (reference sequence). The V and J ends lost 6 bases and 6 bases, in that order; junction bases with no gene match: 5. CDR3 size: 13 residues. This chain's CDR3 is CACGGTGVQPQHF. CDR3 DNA: TGTGCCTGTGGCGGGACAGGGGTTCAGCCCCAGCATTTT.